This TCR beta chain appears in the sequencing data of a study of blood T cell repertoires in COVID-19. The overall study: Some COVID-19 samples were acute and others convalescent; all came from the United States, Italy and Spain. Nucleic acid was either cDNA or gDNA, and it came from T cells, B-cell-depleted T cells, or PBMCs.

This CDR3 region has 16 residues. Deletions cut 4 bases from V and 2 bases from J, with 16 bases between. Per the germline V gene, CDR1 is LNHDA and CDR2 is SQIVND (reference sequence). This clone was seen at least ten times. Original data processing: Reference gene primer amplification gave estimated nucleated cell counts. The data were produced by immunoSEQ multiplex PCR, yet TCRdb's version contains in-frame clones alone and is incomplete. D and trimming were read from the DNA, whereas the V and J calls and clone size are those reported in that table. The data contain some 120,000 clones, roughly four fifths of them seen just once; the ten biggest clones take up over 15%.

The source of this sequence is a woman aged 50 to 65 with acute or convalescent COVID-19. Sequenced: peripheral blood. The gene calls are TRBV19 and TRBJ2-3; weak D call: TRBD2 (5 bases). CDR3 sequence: CASSRNFEGTTDTQYF. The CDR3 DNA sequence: TGTGCCAGTAGTAGGAATTTCGAGGGAACCACAGATACGCAGTATTTT.